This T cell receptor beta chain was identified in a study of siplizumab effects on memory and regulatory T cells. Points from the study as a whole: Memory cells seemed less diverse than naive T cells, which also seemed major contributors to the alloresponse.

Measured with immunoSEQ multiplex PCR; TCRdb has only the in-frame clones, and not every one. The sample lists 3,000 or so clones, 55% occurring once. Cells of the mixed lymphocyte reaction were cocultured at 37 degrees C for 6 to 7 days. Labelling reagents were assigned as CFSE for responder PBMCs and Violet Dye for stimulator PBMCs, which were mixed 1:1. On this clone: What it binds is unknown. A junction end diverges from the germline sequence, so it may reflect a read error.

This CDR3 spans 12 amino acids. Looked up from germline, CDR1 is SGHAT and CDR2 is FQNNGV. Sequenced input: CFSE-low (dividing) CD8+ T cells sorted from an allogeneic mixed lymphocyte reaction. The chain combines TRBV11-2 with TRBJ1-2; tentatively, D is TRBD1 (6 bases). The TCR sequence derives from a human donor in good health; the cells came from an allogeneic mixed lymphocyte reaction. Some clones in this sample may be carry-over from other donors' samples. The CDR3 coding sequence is TGTGCCAGCAGCTTAGCTCATTACAGGGAGGCCTTC. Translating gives CASSLAHYREAF.